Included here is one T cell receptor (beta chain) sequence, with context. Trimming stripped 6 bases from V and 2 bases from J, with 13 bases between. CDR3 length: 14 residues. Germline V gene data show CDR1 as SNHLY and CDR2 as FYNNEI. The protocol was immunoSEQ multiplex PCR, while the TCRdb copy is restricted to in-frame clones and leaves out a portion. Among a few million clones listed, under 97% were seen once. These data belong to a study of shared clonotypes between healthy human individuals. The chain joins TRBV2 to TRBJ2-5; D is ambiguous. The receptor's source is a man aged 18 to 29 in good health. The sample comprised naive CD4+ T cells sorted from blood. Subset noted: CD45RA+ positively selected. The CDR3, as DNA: TGTGCCAGCAGCCAAAGAATGACACAAGAGACCCAGTACTTC. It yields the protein CASSQRMTQETQYF. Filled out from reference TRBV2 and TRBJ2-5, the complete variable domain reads EPEVTQTPSHQVTQMGQEVILRCVPISNHLYFYWYRQILGQKVEFLVSFYNNEISEKSEIFDDQFSVERPDGSNFTLKIRSTKLEDSAMYFCASSQRMTQETQYFGPGTRLLVL.